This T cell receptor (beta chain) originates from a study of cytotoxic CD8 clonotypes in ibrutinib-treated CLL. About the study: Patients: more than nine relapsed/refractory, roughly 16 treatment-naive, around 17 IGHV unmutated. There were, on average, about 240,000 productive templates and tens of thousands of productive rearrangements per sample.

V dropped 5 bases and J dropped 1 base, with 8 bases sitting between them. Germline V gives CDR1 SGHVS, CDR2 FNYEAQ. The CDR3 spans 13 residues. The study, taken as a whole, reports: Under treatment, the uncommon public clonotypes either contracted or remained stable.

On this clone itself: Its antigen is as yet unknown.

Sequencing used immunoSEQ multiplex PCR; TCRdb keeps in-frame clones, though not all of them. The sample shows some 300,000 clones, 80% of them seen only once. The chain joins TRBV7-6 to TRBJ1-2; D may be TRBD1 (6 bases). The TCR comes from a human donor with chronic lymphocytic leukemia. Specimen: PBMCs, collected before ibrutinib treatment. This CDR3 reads CASSPDSNYGYTF. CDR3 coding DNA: TGTGCCAGCAGCCCGGACAGTAACTATGGCTACACCTTC.